This T cell receptor beta chain appears in the sequencing data of a study of shared clonotypes between healthy human individuals. Study-wide background: The cohort had two women and a few men, ages 18 to 49. Researchers assigned three CD4 naive, three CD4 memory, two CD8 naive and one CD8 memory plate to each donor. Findings and caveats of the study: Depth of sequencing was expected to influence donor clonotype sharing. For naive CD4 cells, 4% to 5% of clonotypes were shared across four donors.

Only CD45RO-negative cells positively selected for CCR7 counted as naive CD8 cells, so terminally differentiated effector memory CD45RA+ cells were excluded. Trimming shortened V by 6 bases and J by 5 bases, and 7 bases separated the two germline ends. Germline CDR1 is SGHVS and CDR2 is FQNEAQ. The CDR3 is 11 residues long. Regarding this clone: Its antigen is unknown.

The data were produced by immunoSEQ multiplex PCR, yet TCRdb's version contains in-frame clones alone and is incomplete. The sample has around 560,000 clones, approximately 95% seen once; the top ten hold 0.11%. This sequence joins TRBV7-8 and TRBJ1-2; possibly TRBD1 for D (5 bases). The receptor's source is a woman between 25 and 40 years old in good health. The specimen was naive CD8+ T cells sorted from blood. Written as DNA, the CDR3 is TGTGCCAGCAGTCCAGGGTATGGCTACACCTTC. Translation: CASSPGYGYTF.